One sample yielded the 7 T cell receptor beta chains listed below, sequenced in a study of CD8 T cell repertoires and HIV-1 epitope variants. Here immunoSEQ multiplex PCR was the method, and the copy in TCRdb shows in-frame clones only, minus some. The sample has more than 4,000 clones, 55% to 65% seen once. These TCRs' antigens remain unknown. The specimen was cultured CD8+ T cells derived from PBMCs. These receptors all come from a male donor with HIV.

The rearrangement joins TRBV28 to TRBJ1-5, with D possibly TRBD1 on 6 matching bases. CDR1 and CDR2 from the germline V gene are MDHEN and SYDVKM. Trimming took 5 bases from V and 2 from J, leaving 10 bases between them. CDR3 length: 14 residues. The CDR3 sequence: CASSIRTGNQPQHF. The CDR3 region has the DNA TGTGCCAGCAGTATCAGGACAGGCAATCAGCCCCAGCATTTT.

The V and J genes are TRBV5-5 and TRBJ2-2, with 9 positions matching TRBD1. Germline V gene lookup returns CDR1 SGHKS and CDR2 YYEKEE (reference sequence). The V and J ends lost 4 bases and 4 bases, in that order; junction bases with no gene match: 2. This CDR3 contains 14 residues. The CDR3 loop is CASSLGQGTGELFF. In DNA, the CDR3 is TGTGCCAGCAGCCTGGGACAGGGCACCGGGGAGCTGTTTTTT.

The count of this clone is one. The chain couples TRBV7-2 to TRBJ2-1; D remains unclear. V lost 1 base to trimming and J lost 7 bases, with 8 bases between them. This CDR3 has 13 amino acids. The germline V gene has CDR1 SGHTA and CDR2 FQGNSA. CDR3 DNA: TGTGCCAGCAGCTTAGGAGGAGAGAATGAGCAGTTCTTC. Its protein product is CASSLGGENEQFF.

V is TRBV5-6 and J is TRBJ2-2; D may be TRBD1 (5 bases). The germline V gene has CDR1 SGHDT and CDR2 YYEEEE. This CDR3 has 15 amino acids. Trimming removed 0 bases from V and 6 bases from J, with 12 bases in between. CDR3 nucleotides: TGTGCCAGCAGCTTGGGAACAGGTGTGGCCGGGGAGCTGTTTTTT. It translates to CASSLGTGVAGELFF.

V gene TRBV15 combines with J gene TRBJ2-1; tentatively, D is TRBD2 (5 bases). The CDR3 loop spans 12 amino acids. V was trimmed by 1 base and J by 7 bases, leaving 5 bases between them. The germline gives CDR1 LNHNV, CDR2 YYDKDF (reference sequence). This CDR3 reads CATSRGGNEQFF. The CDR3 DNA sequence: TGTGCCACCAGCAGAGGAGGGAATGAGCAGTTCTTC.

This clone came up once. V usage is TRBV28 and J usage is TRBJ2-1; TRBD2 aligns across 7 bases. The CDR3 spans 12 residues. With 8 bases clipped from V and 3 bases from J, the junction kept 1 base outside the gene matches. Germline values: CDR1 MDHEN, CDR2 SYDVKM. CDR3 amino acids: CASGGDYNEQFF. CDR3 coding DNA: TGTGCCAGCGGGGGGGACTACAATGAGCAGTTCTTC.

This clone ranks as large. The chain joins TRBV28 to TRBJ1-2; tentatively, D is TRBD1 (5 bases). From germline, CDR1 is MDHEN and CDR2 SYDVKM. The CDR3 sequence is 16 residues long. V lost 5 bases and J lost 3, with 19 bases in between. CDR3 nucleotides: TGTGCCAGCAGTATACGCCCGACAGATTTCGACTATGGCTACACCTTC. It codes for CASSIRPTDFDYGYTF.